The text below deals with one TCR beta chain. Antigen specificity is unknown. In the study's own analysis: Junction-only immunoSEQ data arrived without quality scores, meaning filtering differed. TCRdb's copy holds only in-frame clones and misses some; the assay was immunoSEQ multiplex PCR. Clone size and the V and J calls come from that table; the DNA yielded D and trimming. This sample has about 1.1 million clones; approximately 80% occur once, and the top ten carry roughly 0.55%. The data derive from a study of shared clonotypes between healthy human individuals. General study points: Sampling used blood alone; tissue repertoires probably differ.

Subsets obtained from CD4+ cells comprised CD45RA+ naive and CD45RA-negative memory cells. CDR3 length: 15 residues. Germline V gene lookup returns CDR1 SNHLY and CDR2 FYNNEI. Trimming pared 7 bases from V and 2 bases from J, leaving 18 bases between. Source material: memory CD4+ T cells from PBMCs. Documented subset: CD45RA-negative fraction. The J gene is TRBJ2-7, the V gene TRBV2; D perhaps matches TRBD2 (5 bases). The origin of this receptor is a young man in good health. Some clones in this sample may be carry-over from other donors' samples. CDR3 loop: CASIRYGSVPYEQYF. The CDR3 DNA reads TGTGCCAGCATTAGGTATGGGAGCGTACCCTACGAGCAGTACTTC.